A single sample is the source of the 30 T cell receptor beta chains below, sequenced in a study of blood T cell repertoires in COVID-19. Profiling relied on immunoSEQ multiplex PCR, and the TCRdb table lists in-frame clones only, not all of them. The data show roughly 120,000 clones, with roughly 91% seen just once and approximately 3.4% held by the top ten. The sequenced sample consisted of peripheral blood. The receptor set was obtained from a woman aged 45 to 65 with acute or convalescent COVID-19.

V usage is TRBV7-9 and J usage is TRBJ2-5; 7 bases agree with TRBD1. This CDR3 region has 14 residues. Germline V CDR1 and CDR2: SEHNR, FQNEAQ (reference sequence). Losses at the gene ends were 5 bases for V and 4 bases for J; bases not matched to a gene: 7. CDR3 coding DNA: TGTGCCAGCAGCCCTCCAGGGGGAAGAGAGACCCAGTACTTC. This translates into CASSPPGGRETQYF.

The J gene is TRBJ2-7, the V gene TRBV7-2; the D is unclear. With 5 bases removed from V and 3 bases from J, the gap between germline ends came to 5 bases. Germline lookup yields CDR1 SGHTA and CDR2 FQGNSA. The CDR3 sequence is 11 residues long. CDR3 protein: CASSLYYEQYF. The CDR3 DNA follows: TGTGCCAGCAGCCTGTACTACGAGCAGTACTTC.

This rearrangement joins TRBV7-9 to TRBJ1-1, with TRBD1 identical over 7 bases. There are 14 residues in the CDR3. Germline CDR1 is SEHNR and CDR2 is FQNEAQ (reference sequence). Trimming removed 4 bases from V and 5 bases from J; junction bases left unmatched: 7. Here the CDR3 reads CASSSSNRGTEAFF. CDR3 DNA sequence: TGTGCCAGCAGCTCCTCAAACAGGGGAACTGAAGCTTTCTTT.

V gene TRBV7-2 combines with J gene TRBJ2-1; 10 bases are a match to TRBD1. Per the germline V gene, CDR1 is SGHTA and CDR2 is FQGNSA. CDR3 length equals 16 residues. With V trimmed by 1 base and J by 8 bases, 8 bases remained unmatched. CDR3 DNA: TGTGCCAGCAGCTTAGATCCACCCGGGACAGGGGATGAGCAGTTCTTC. Translated, it gives CASSLDPPGTGDEQFF.

This clone came up a few times. The V gene is TRBV19, the J gene TRBJ2-6; unclear D gene. Germline V gene lookup returns CDR1 LNHDA and CDR2 SQIVND (reference sequence). This CDR3 contains 15 residues. V was pared by 3 bases and J by 1 base, with 7 bases between. Here the CDR3 reads CASSIEVSGANVLTF. The CDR3 DNA follows: TGTGCCAGTAGTATTGAGGTTTCTGGGGCCAACGTCCTGACTTTC.

The rearrangement joins TRBV20-1 to TRBJ1-1; the D is unclear. The CDR3 is 11 residues long. The ends were cut back, 5 bases at V and 6 bases at J, with 10 bases in the middle. Germline CDR1 DFQATT, CDR2 SNEGSKA (reference sequence). Written as DNA, the CDR3 is TGCAGTGCTTTAATTTTTTCTGAAGCTTTCTTT. It translates to CSALIFSEAFF.

The gene calls are TRBV5-1 and TRBJ1-1; the D gene is possibly TRBD1 (5 bases). Germline assignment: CDR1 SGHRS and CDR2 YFSETQ. V lost 2 bases and J 4 bases, leaving 18 bases between the germline ends. This CDR3 comprises 16 residues. CDR3 sequence reads: CASSFDSRPSVTEAFF. DNA of the CDR3: TGCGCCAGCAGCTTTGACAGCCGCCCTAGTGTCACTGAAGCTTTCTTT.

This chain links TRBV28 with TRBJ2-5, with 12 bases matching TRBD2. V lost 6 bases and J lost 2; bases outside the gene matches: 4. The length of the CDR3 is 15 residues. Germline CDR1 and CDR2: MDHEN and SYDVKM. CDR3 sequence (DNA): TGTGCCAGCAGGTCTAGCGGGAGGGGGCAAGAGACCCAGTACTTC. Its translation is CASRSSGRGQETQYF.

The rearrangement joins TRBV20-1 to TRBJ2-2; 8 nucleotides line up with TRBD2. The junction had 9 bases not matched to a gene; V was cut back by 3 bases and J by 6 bases. The CDR3 is 15 amino acids. In germline, CDR1 is DFQATT, CDR2 SNEGSKA (reference sequence). The CDR3 bases are TGCAGTGCTAGTAAAGCGGGAGCGGTCGCCGGGGAGCTGTTTTTT. It codes for CSASKAGAVAGELFF.

V is TRBV27 and J is TRBJ1-6; D not certain. CDR1 MNHEY and CDR2 SMNVEV come from the germline V gene (reference sequence). The CDR3 covers 12 residues. The V gene lost 6 bases and the J gene lost 9 bases, with 9 bases spanning the gap. This CDR3 reads CASSGGASPLHF. The CDR3 DNA reads TGTGCCAGCAGCGGTGGTGCTTCACCCCTCCACTTT.

The V and J genes are TRBV18 and TRBJ1-2; D is unclear. This CDR3 has 13 residues. Per the germline V gene, CDR1 is KGHSH and CDR2 is LQKENI. The ends were cut back, 4 bases at V and 7 bases at J, with 13 bases in the middle. The CDR3 nucleotides are TGTGCCAGCTCACTTTTAGAGGCGGGTGGCTACACCTTC. Its translation: CASSLLEAGGYTF.

The rearrangement uses TRBV20-1 and TRBJ2-7; 12 bases map to TRBD2. V shed 3 bases and J 5 bases; nucleotides not matched to a gene: 11. Per germline, CDR1 DFQATT and CDR2 SNEGSKA (reference sequence). CDR3 length: 16 amino acids. In DNA, the CDR3 is TGCAGTGCTAGTCACGGACTAGCGGGAAATGGAGACGAGCAGTACTTC. The encoded protein is CSASHGLAGNGDEQYF.

The chain joins TRBV5-1 to TRBJ2-7; weak D call: TRBD2 (5 bases). CDR3 length equals 13 residues. V was shortened by 1 base and J by 5 bases, with 10 bases between the two germline ends. Germline V gene data show CDR1 as SGHRS and CDR2 as YFSETQ. The chain's CDR3 is CASSLFPGNEQYF. CDR3 DNA: TGCGCCAGCAGCTTGTTCCCGGGAAACGAGCAGTACTTC.

The CDR3 DNA follows: TGTGCCAGCAGCCAACCCGACAGGCAGCGCTACGAGCAGTACTTC. Translated: CASSQPDRQRYEQYF. J is TRBJ2-7 and V is TRBV7-2, with a tentative D call TRBD1 (6 bases). V was shortened by 5 bases and J by 3 bases, with 17 bases between the two germline ends. The CDR3 length is 15 residues. Germline V gene lookup returns CDR1 SGHTA and CDR2 FQGNSA.

The chain employs TRBV19 and TRBJ1-1, with no clear D. The CDR3 sequence is 14 residues long. The V gene lost 3 bases and the J gene lost 10 bases, with 18 bases spanning the gap. Germline V gene lookup returns CDR1 LNHDA and CDR2 SQIVND (reference sequence). The CDR3 here is CASSIEAGSPGAFF. Here the CDR3 DNA reads TGTGCCAGTAGTATTGAAGCAGGAAGCCCAGGAGCTTTCTTT. The complete variable domain, with remaining parts taken from reference TRBV19 and TRBJ1-1, reads DGGITQSPKYLFRKEGQNVTLSCEQNLNHDAMYWYRQDPGQGLRLIYYSQIVNDFQKGDIAEGYSVSREKKESFPLTVTSAQKNPTAFYLCASSIEAGSPGAFFGQGTRLTVV.

V and J are TRBV20-1 and TRBJ2-1; 7 bases line up with TRBD2. Germline trimming cut 3 bases from V and 8 bases from J; bases unmatched to any gene: 7. Germline V gene lookup returns CDR1 DFQATT and CDR2 SNEGSKA (reference sequence). The CDR3 spans 13 residues. CDR3 DNA sequence: TGCAGTGCTAGTGGCCGGGAGGAATATGAGCAGTTCTTC. Translated: CSASGREEYEQFF.

The chain uses TRBV24-1 and TRBJ2-1; 12 bases agree with TRBD2. The germline V gene has CDR1 KGHDR and CDR2 SFDVKD. CDR3 size: 17 residues. Trimming cost V 3 bases and J 8 bases; bases outside gene matches: 10. The CDR3, as DNA: TGTGCCACCAGTGATACTAGCGGGAGGACGGCTGGGGATGAGCAGTTCTTC. Amino acids: CATSDTSGRTAGDEQFF.

The chain links TRBV28 to TRBJ1-2; D might be TRBD1 (5 bases). Germline-derived CDR1 and CDR2 are MDHEN and SYDVKM. The CDR3 has 16 residues. Trimming pared 6 bases from V and 4 bases from J, leaving 21 bases between. The CDR3 sequence is CASSPPPGGGSYGYTF. Written as DNA, the CDR3 is TGTGCCAGCAGCCCTCCCCCCGGGGGTGGAAGCTATGGCTACACCTTC.

Only a few counts were recorded for this clone. The rearrangement links TRBV5-8 to TRBJ2-7; D is undetermined. The V end lost 5 bases, the J end lost 5 bases, and 8 bases lay between the germline ends. CDR3 length equals 11 residues. CDR1 and CDR2 from the germline V gene are SGHTS and YDEGEE. CDR3 in DNA: TGTGCCAGCAGGCAGGTCAACGAGCAGTACTTC. Translated, it gives CASRQVNEQYF.

This clone was observed a single time. The chain uses TRBV5-1 and TRBJ2-7, with D possibly TRBD1 on 6 matching bases. CDR1 and CDR2 from the germline V gene are SGHRS and YFSETQ. V shed 2 bases and J shed 4 bases, with 10 bases lying between them. The CDR3 runs to 13 residues. The CDR3 nucleotides are TGCGCCAGCAGCTTAACTAGGGGGTACGAGCAGTACTTC. Protein: CASSLTRGYEQYF. The full variable domain, its missing parts supplied by reference TRBV5-1 and TRBJ2-7, is KAGVTQTPRYLIKTRGQQVTLSCSPISGHRSVSWYQQTPGQGLQFLFEYFSETQRNKGNFPGRFSGRQFSNSRSEMNVSTLELGDSALYLCASSLTRGYEQYFGPGTRLTVT.

The chain links TRBV28 to TRBJ1-2, with 9 bases that match TRBD1. Trimming removed 6 bases from V and 11 bases from J; junction bases left unmatched: 16. The CDR3 runs 15 residues. CDR1 and CDR2 (germline): MDHEN, SYDVKM. This chain's CDR3 is CASRAAQGARWGYTF. The CDR3 DNA follows: TGTGCCAGCAGGGCGGCACAGGGGGCTCGATGGGGGTACACCTTC.

This rearrangement joins TRBV10-3 to TRBJ1-2; the match to TRBD1 covers 8 bases. CDR3 length equals 15 residues. Germline V gene data show CDR1 as ENHRY and CDR2 as SYGVKD. V lost 4 bases, J lost 1 base, and 5 bases stayed unmatched. The CDR3 region is CAISAGTGFNYGYTF. The CDR3 DNA follows: TGTGCCATCAGTGCCGGGACAGGATTTAACTATGGCTACACCTTC.

J is TRBJ2-1 and V is TRBV24-1, with 10 bases fitting TRBD2. V lost 2 bases to trimming and J lost 6 bases; unmatched junction nucleotides: 6. This CDR3 contains 16 residues. In germline, CDR1 is KGHDR, CDR2 SFDVKD. Written as DNA, the CDR3 is TGTGCCACCAGTGATTCAGGACTAGCGGCGTTCAATGAGCAGTTCTTC. It specifies CATSDSGLAAFNEQFF.

This chain joins TRBV5-4 and TRBJ2-4; tentative D call: TRBD1 (6 bases). In germline, CDR1 is SGHNT, CDR2 YYREEE (reference sequence). Trimming removed 4 bases from V and 10 bases from J, with 27 bases in between. CDR3 size: 17 residues. CDR3 in amino acids: CASSPEIGTPDERIQYF. The CDR3, as DNA: TGTGCCAGCAGCCCGGAGATCGGGACACCCGATGAACGGATTCAGTACTTC.

This rearrangement joins TRBV19 to TRBJ1-5, with D possibly TRBD1 on 6 matching bases. This CDR3 region has 14 residues. The germline V gene has CDR1 LNHDA and CDR2 SQIVND (reference sequence). The V end was cut by 3 bases, the J end by 3 bases, with 9 bases between. In DNA form, the CDR3 reads TGTGCCAGTAGTATCAGGGGCCCCAATCAGCCCCAGCATTTT. It encodes CASSIRGPNQPQHF.

This clone came up a few times. The genes are TRBV13 and TRBJ2-6; D possibly corresponds to TRBD1 (5 bases). Germline CDR1 PRHDT, CDR2 FYEKMQ (reference sequence). CDR3 size: 15 residues. The V end was cut by 4 bases, the J end by 0 bases, with 7 bases between. The CDR3 loop reads CASSSQVSGANVLTF. The CDR3 DNA reads as TGTGCCAGCAGCTCACAGGTCTCTGGGGCCAACGTCCTGACTTTC.

The chain combines TRBV5-1 with TRBJ2-1, with 7 bases aligning to TRBD2. CDR3 length: 16 residues. Germline values: CDR1 SGHRS, CDR2 YFSETQ. The V and J ends lost 0 bases and 4 bases, in that order; junction bases with no gene match: 7. CDR3 in amino acids: CASSLAAASGYNEQFF. The CDR3 DNA reads as TGCGCCAGCAGCTTGGCCGCGGCTAGCGGTTACAATGAGCAGTTCTTC. The full variable domain, its missing parts supplied by reference TRBV5-1 and TRBJ2-1, is KAGVTQTPRYLIKTRGQQVTLSCSPISGHRSVSWYQQTPGQGLQFLFEYFSETQRNKGNFPGRFSGRQFSNSRSEMNVSTLELGDSALYLCASSLAAASGYNEQFFGPGTRLTVL.

This chain links TRBV28 with TRBJ1-5; D is perhaps TRBD1 (5 bases). The length of the CDR3 is 15 residues. Germline V gene data show CDR1 as MDHEN and CDR2 as SYDVKM. Between the trimmed V and J ends, which lost 7 bases and 2 bases, there was a span of 15 bases. The CDR3 is CASTAGGSGNQPQHF. The CDR3 DNA reads as TGTGCCAGCACCGCCGGGGGTTCGGGCAATCAGCCCCAGCATTTT.

The chain uses TRBV19 and TRBJ2-2; tentatively, D is TRBD1 (5 bases). Germline V gene data show CDR1 as LNHDA and CDR2 as SQIVND (reference sequence). V dropped 3 bases and J dropped 10 bases, with 12 bases sitting between them. The CDR3 runs to 13 residues. The CDR3 spells CASSMAPGQELFF. DNA for the CDR3: TGTGCCAGTAGTATGGCCCCCGGACAGGAGCTGTTTTTT.

The chain employs TRBV5-1 and TRBJ1-4, with TRBD1 matching over 12 bases. Looked up from germline, CDR1 is SGHRS and CDR2 is YFSETQ. The CDR3 is made up of 17 amino acids. The V gene end was trimmed by 4 bases and the J gene end by 3 bases; junction bases not matched to a gene: 7. CDR3 bases: TGCGCCAGCAGCGCCACCGGGACAGGGGGCCCTAATGAAAAACTGTTTTTT. Its translation: CASSATGTGGPNEKLFF.